This T cell receptor beta chain was sequenced in a study of blood T cell repertoires in COVID-19. Study information: Acute-phase and convalescent COVID-19 samples originated in the United States, Italy and Spain. Sample material is recorded as cDNA or gDNA derived from T cells, B-cell-depleted T cells, or PBMCs.

J gave up 0 bases and V 4 bases, and 0 bases lay outside the gene matches. Germline CDR1 is MNHEY and CDR2 is SMNVEV (reference sequence). The CDR3 is 14 amino acids. Authors' analysis steps: Amplification from reference gene primers served as the basis for estimated nucleated cell counts. Using immunoSEQ multiplex PCR, the repertoire was profiled, and TCRdb retains in-frame clones only, with some absent. D and trimming were read from the DNA, whereas the V and J calls and clone size are those reported in that table. The top ten clones hold around 8% of a sample with about 110,000 clones, around 84% of them seen once.

The receptor was derived from a woman over 75 with active or convalescent COVID-19. The sample taken for sequencing was peripheral blood. The V and J genes are TRBV27 and TRBJ1-3; the match to TRBD1 covers 7 bases. Written as DNA, the CDR3 is TGTGCCAGCAGTTGGGACAGCTCTGGAAACACCATATATTTT. It translates to CASSWDSSGNTIYF.